Below, one T cell receptor beta chain is given with its context. The V end lost 2 bases, the J end lost 3 bases, and 11 bases lay between the germline ends. CDR3 size: 15 residues. Germline CDR1 is KGHDR and CDR2 is SFDVKD. These data belong to a study of blood T cell repertoires in COVID-19. Study-level information: From the United States, Italy and Spain came samples of acute and convalescent COVID-19.

This table comes from immunoSEQ multiplex PCR, and its TCRdb copy is limited to in-frame clones, with some not included. This sample has about 200,000 clones, with just over 85% found just once. The receptor was isolated from a man of 80 years or more with acute or convalescent COVID-19. Sequencing was carried out using peripheral blood. V and J are TRBV24-1 and TRBJ2-3, with D tentatively TRBD1 (5 bases). CDR3 loop: CATSDSRQKTDTQYF. The CDR3 DNA is TGTGCCACCAGTGATTCGAGACAGAAGACAGATACGCAGTATTTT.